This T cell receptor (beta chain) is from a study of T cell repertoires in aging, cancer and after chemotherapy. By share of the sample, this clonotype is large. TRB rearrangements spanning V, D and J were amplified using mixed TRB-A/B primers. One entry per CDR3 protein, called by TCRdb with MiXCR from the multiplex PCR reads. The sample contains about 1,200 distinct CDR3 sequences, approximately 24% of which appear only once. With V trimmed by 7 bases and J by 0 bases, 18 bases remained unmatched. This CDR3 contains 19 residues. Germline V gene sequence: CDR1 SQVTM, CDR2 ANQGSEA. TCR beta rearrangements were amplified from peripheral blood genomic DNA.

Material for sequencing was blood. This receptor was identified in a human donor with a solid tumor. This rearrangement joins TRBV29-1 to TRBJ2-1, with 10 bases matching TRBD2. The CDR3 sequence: CSAPGGGSGRPNSYNEQFF. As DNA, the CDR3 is TGCAGCGCCCCTGGGGGTGGTAGCGGGAGGCCCAACTCCTACAATGAGCAGTTCTTC.